This entry lists 7 T cell receptor beta chains sequenced from one sample in a study of molecular identifiers for immune sequencing clone quantification. TCRdb re-analysed the PCR reads in MiXCR, keeping a single row per CDR3 protein. The sample consists of around 320,000 distinct CDR3 sequences, about 22% of them appearing once. The sample consisted of naive CD8+ T cells from blood, with Jurkat cell RNA spiked in. Stated subset: FACS-sorted CD8+CD4-CCR7+CD45RA+ naive T cells. Receptors were obtained from a human donor in good health. Some libraries in this study had Jurkat cell RNA spiked in.

This clonotype was found a few times. The V call is TRBV6-5, the J call TRBJ2-7; D is tentatively TRBD1 or TRBD2 (5 bases each). With 5 bases removed from V and 7 bases from J, the gap between germline ends came to 18 bases. The CDR3 runs 14 residues. Germline V lookup: CDR1 MNHEY, CDR2 SVGAGI. CDR3 bases: TGTGCCAGCAGTCCAATCGACGGGGCTAGAGAGCAGTACTTC. It codes for CASSPIDGAREQYF.

The chain carries TRBV16 and TRBJ1-5; D possibly corresponds to TRBD1 (5 bases). CDR1 is KGHSY, CDR2 FQNENV, per germline. V lost 1 base and J 3 bases, leaving 10 bases between the germline ends. This CDR3 comprises 15 residues. CDR3 in amino acids: CASSQFRQLNQPQHF. The CDR3 DNA is TGTGCCAGCAGCCAATTCAGACAGCTCAATCAGCCCCAGCATTTT.

This clonotype was seen ten or more times. The chain recombines TRBV20-1 with TRBJ2-5; a possible D gene is TRBD2 (6 bases). CDR3 length equals 18 residues. Trimming left V 0 bases short and J 0 bases short, with 20 bases between. Germline CDR1 DFQATT, CDR2 SNEGSKA (reference sequence). Written as DNA, the CDR3 is TGCAGTGCTAGAGACCCCTTTTCTAGCGCAGAGGACCAAGAGACCCAGTACTTC. It encodes CSARDPFSSAEDQETQYF.

The chain carries TRBV12-3 or TRBV12-4 and TRBJ2-3; TRBD1 matches 7 bases. This CDR3 comprises 15 residues. V trimming: 2 bases; J trimming: 2 bases; junction bases outside the gene matches: 4. The CDR3 DNA sequence: TGTGCCAGCAGTTTACTGACAGGGACCACAGATACGCAGTATTTT. Protein: CASSLLTGTTDTQYF.

As concerns this clonotype: This may stem from a read error, because a much larger clone lies one nucleotide away. The J gene is TRBJ2-7, the V gene TRBV6-5; D might be TRBD2 (6 bases). Germline V gives CDR1 MNHEY, CDR2 SVGAGI. This CDR3 region has 12 residues. Trimming took off 10 bases at V and 2 bases at J, with 12 bases between the two ends. CDR3 sequence reads: CATGESPYEQYF. CDR3 sequence (DNA): TGTGCCACGGGGGAGAGCCCCTACGAGCAGTACTTC.

Concerning this clonotype: A read error may be the cause here, since a much bigger clone is one base away. The chain couples TRBV6-2 or TRBV6-3 to TRBJ2-1, with 8 bases fitting TRBD2. CDR3 size: 12 residues. Germline CDR1 MNHEY, CDR2 SVGEGT. CDR3 residues: CASPTSANEKFF. The CDR3 DNA reads as TGTGCCAGCCCGACTAGCGCGAATGAGAAGTTCTTC.

This clonotype was seen ten or more times. This sequence joins TRBV4-3 and TRBJ1-6; TRBD1 matches 8 bases. In germline, CDR1 is LGHNA, CDR2 YSLEER. V lost 0 bases and J lost 7; bases outside the gene matches: 5. CDR3 length equals 16 residues. The CDR3 spells CASSQETGARNSPLHF. The CDR3 DNA reads TGCGCCAGCAGCCAAGAGACAGGGGCTAGGAATTCACCCCTCCACTTT.